These T cell receptor beta chains were read from a single sample in a study of blood T cell repertoires in COVID-19. Generated by immunoSEQ multiplex PCR, the TCRdb table keeps only in-frame clones and is missing some. The repertoire holds about 430,000 clones, with 85% to 90% as singletons. Sequenced sample: PBMCs or T cells enriched from blood (not recorded which). These receptors all stem from a woman aged 25 to 39 with acute COVID-19. The CDR3 runs from the conserved cysteine through the conserved F or W. Fields, in order: clone size, D gene, J gene, V gene, CDR3 DNA, CDR3 protein. The D gene is left open where the match is weak. The listing skips clone size in some rows; elsewhere it reads once, few, many or a size class.

few | TRBD2 | TRBJ2-1 | TRBV25-1 | TGTGCCAGCACCTCGACCCTCCTAGCGGGGCCCGGTGAGCAGTTCTTC | CASTSTLLAGPGEQFF
NA | NA | TRBJ1-2 | TRBV30 | TGTGCCTGGAGGCCACAGGGCCCACTTTATGGCTACACCTTC | CAWRPQGPLYGYTF
NA | TRBD1 | TRBJ2-7 | TRBV15 | TGTGCCACCAGCAGTGACAGGGCCCACGAGCAGTACTTC | CATSSDRAHEQYF
NA | NA | TRBJ2-2 | TRBV5-1 | TGCGCCAGCAGCTTGAAGGGGACGAACACCGGGGAGCTGTTTTTT | CASSLKGTNTGELFF
few | TRBD1 | TRBJ1-1 | TRBV25-1 | TGTGCCAGCAGAAACAGGGGCAAGAACACTGAAGCTTTCTTT | CASRNRGKNTEAFF
NA | TRBD1 | TRBJ2-3 | TRBV19 | TGTGCCAGTAGCCCCCCCCCGGGACAGGGGACAGGCCTTCTGGCAGATACGCAGTATTTT | CASSPPPGQGTGLLADTQYF
NA | NA | TRBJ1-2 | TRBV3-1/TRBV3-2 | TGTGCCAGCAGCCAAGCTCTCACTTATGGCTACACCTTC | CASSQALTYGYTF
NA | TRBD1 | TRBJ1-2 | TRBV27 | TGTGCCAGCAGTTTATACAGGGGGCACTATGGCTACACCTTC | CASSLYRGHYGYTF
many | TRBD2 | TRBJ2-3 | TRBV10-1 | TGCGCCAGCAGTGATGGATCCGCGCGGGGGGGCGAAGATACGCAGTATTTT | CASSDGSARGGEDTQYF
NA | NA | TRBJ1-4 | TRBV3-1/TRBV3-2 | TGTGCCAGCAGCCAACCCCCAGATAATGAAAAACTGTTTTTT | CASSQPPDNEKLFF
NA | NA | TRBJ2-2 | TRBV21-1 | TGTGCCAGCAGCAAAACGCCGCAGGGGGCAATTTTAGACGGGGAGCTGTTTTTT | CASSKTPQGAILDGELFF
NA | NA | TRBJ1-1 | TRBV5-4 | TGTGCCAGCAGCTCTAGAAACCTTGATATGGTGAACACTGAAGCTTTCTTT | CASSSRNLDMVNTEAFF
NA | NA | TRBJ2-1 | TRBV24-1 | TGTGCCACCAGTAGGGCGGGCGGGCATGAGCAGTTCTTC | CATSRAGGHEQFF
NA | TRBD2 | TRBJ2-7 | TRBV15 | TGTGCCACCAGCACCTGGACTAGCGGGGGGGCTCTCTACGAGCAGTACTTC | CATSTWTSGGALYEQYF
NA | TRBD1 | TRBJ1-2 | TRBV2 | TGTGCCAGCAGTGCTACCGACAGGGTACGGGCTAACTATGGCTACACCTTC | CASSATDRVRANYGYTF
once | TRBD2 | TRBJ2-1 | TRBV11-2 | TGTGCCAGCAGCTTAGCGGGGGGTGTCTATGAGCAGTTCTTC | CASSLAGGVYEQFF
NA | TRBD1 | TRBJ1-1 | TRBV6-2/TRBV6-3 | TGTGCCAGCAGTTACACGGGACAGGGGGTACAAGGGGCCACTGAAGCTTTCTTT | CASSYTGQGVQGATEAFF
NA | TRBD1 | TRBJ2-1 | TRBV24-1 | TGTGCCACCAGTGATCCCGGACAGGGGGACAATGAGCAGTTCTTC | CATSDPGQGDNEQFF